The rows below give T cell receptor beta chains drawn from one sample of a study of early stage breast cancer tumors. TCRdb's copy holds only in-frame clones and misses some; the assay was immunoSEQ multiplex PCR. The repertoire holds tens of thousands of clones, with 80% to 90% as singletons. Material for sequencing was blood. The origin of the receptors is a person in their fifties with breast cancer. Each CDR3 is given with its conserved first and last residue. A D gene is named only where the DNA matches it firmly. Clone sizes are given selectively: once, few, many, or a class where the clone is expanded.

v_gene,abundance,d_gene,j_gene,CDR3aa,CDR3nt
TRBV5-6,once,NA,TRBJ2-5,CASSLGAQETQYF,TGTGCCAGCAGCTTGGGGGCCCAAGAGACCCAGTACTTC
TRBV7-2,NA,NA,TRBJ2-3,CASSLNQDTQYF,TGTGCCAGCAGCCTTAATCAAGATACGCAGTATTTT
TRBV5-1,NA,NA,TRBJ1-1,CASSFFGASNTEAFF,TGCGCCAGCAGCTTTTTTGGGGCGTCGAACACTGAAGCTTTCTTT
TRBV7-7,NA,NA,TRBJ2-2,CASSLAGDTGELFF,TGTGCCAGCAGCTTAGCGGGGGACACCGGGGAGCTGTTTTTT
TRBV2,NA,NA,TRBJ1-6,CASSDGRYNSPLHF,TGTGCCAGCAGTGATGGGAGATATAATTCACCCCTCCACTTT
TRBV29-1,NA,NA,TRBJ1-3,CSVVSAVGGNTIYF,TGCAGCGTTGTTTCCGCCGTTGGTGGAAACACCATATATTTT
TRBV5-5,NA,NA,TRBJ1-4,CASSLAPTDNEKLFF,TGTGCCAGCAGCTTGGCCCCGACAGATAATGAAAAACTGTTTTTT
TRBV6-6,NA,TRBD2,TRBJ2-5,CASRGLAGAYQETQYF,TGTGCCAGCAGGGGACTAGCGGGGGCCTACCAAGAGACCCAGTACTTC
TRBV25-1,NA,TRBD1,TRBJ1-1,CASSAPTGGISEAFF,TGTGCCAGCAGTGCGCCCACAGGGGGCATCTCTGAAGCTTTCTTT
TRBV6-5,NA,NA,TRBJ1-1,CASRATGLVPEAFF,TGTGCCAGCAGAGCTACAGGGTTGGTCCCTGAAGCTTTCTTT
TRBV28,NA,TRBD2,TRBJ2-5,CASSAISGRGAQYF,TGTGCCAGCAGTGCTATTAGCGGGAGGGGGGCCCAGTACTTC
TRBV4-2,NA,NA,TRBJ2-1,CASSHEQELSNEQFF,TGTGCCAGCAGCCACGAACAGGAATTGAGCAATGAGCAGTTCTTC
TRBV2,NA,TRBD1,TRBJ2-2,CAGRGQGVTGELFF,TGTGCCGGCAGAGGACAGGGGGTTACCGGGGAGCTGTTTTTT
TRBV5-1,NA,TRBD2,TRBJ2-2,CASSPPGGDTGELFF,TGCGCCAGCAGCCCTCCGGGGGGGGACACCGGGGAGCTGTTTTTT
TRBV4-2,NA,NA,TRBJ1-2,CASSQVAPRGDGYTF,TGTGCCAGCAGCCAAGTCGCCCCGAGGGGGGATGGCTACACCTTC
TRBV5-4,few,NA,TRBJ2-6,CASSFGPGANVLTF,TGTGCCAGCAGCTTTGGACCCGGGGCCAACGTCCTGACTTTC
TRBV6-5,NA,TRBD1,TRBJ1-5,CASSYGQGDQPQHF,TGTGCCAGCAGTTACGGACAGGGAGATCAGCCCCAGCATTTT
TRBV5-1,NA,TRBD2,TRBJ2-5,CASSLASGGPGETQYF,TGCGCCAGCAGCTTGGCAAGCGGGGGGCCCGGAGAGACCCAGTACTTC
TRBV11-2,once,NA,TRBJ2-7,CASSLGSREAEQYF,TGTGCCAGCAGCTTAGGGTCAAGGGAAGCCGAGCAGTACTTC
TRBV4-1,NA,NA,TRBJ2-6,CASSGQGGFSGANVLTF,TGCGCCAGCAGCGGACAGGGAGGGTTCTCTGGGGCCAACGTCCTGACTTTC
TRBV9,NA,NA,TRBJ1-4,CASSVGPNEKLFF,TGTGCCAGCAGCGTGGGTCCTAATGAAAAACTGTTTTTT
TRBV11-2,NA,NA,TRBJ2-6,CASSLSYSPSGANVLTF,TGTGCCAGCAGCTTATCGTACAGCCCCTCTGGGGCCAACGTCCTGACTTTC
TRBV6-6,NA,TRBD1,TRBJ1-1,CASSFDRGTEAFF,TGTGCCAGCAGCTTTGACAGGGGTACTGAAGCTTTCTTT
TRBV7-7,few,NA,TRBJ2-7,CASSPGAHF,TGTGCCAGCAGCCCAGGGGCCCACTTC
TRBV10-2,NA,TRBD1,TRBJ1-4,CASSLDRGREKLFF,TGCGCCAGCAGCCTCGACAGGGGTAGAGAAAAACTGTTTTTT
TRBV9,NA,TRBD2,TRBJ2-2,CASSSVTSGRNGELFF,TGTGCCAGCAGCTCCGTGACTAGCGGGAGGAACGGGGAGCTGTTTTTT
TRBV5-1,NA,NA,TRBJ2-2,CASSLSPPSNTGELFF,TGCGCCAGCAGCTTGTCGCCCCCTTCGAACACCGGGGAGCTGTTTTTT
TRBV7-2,NA,NA,TRBJ2-1,CASSAWDEQFF,TGTGCCAGCAGCGCCTGGGATGAGCAGTTCTTC
TRBV7-3,NA,NA,TRBJ1-1,CASRATNTEAFF,TGTGCCAGCAGGGCAACGAACACTGAAGCTTTCTTT
TRBV19,NA,TRBD1,TRBJ2-5,CASSAGTGGWEETQYF,TGTGCCAGTAGTGCGGGGACAGGGGGCTGGGAAGAGACCCAGTACTTC
TRBV5-1,NA,TRBD2,TRBJ2-2,CASSPSGVVVGELFF,TGCGCCAGCAGCCCTAGCGGGGTGGTAGTCGGGGAGCTGTTTTTT
TRBV10-1,few,NA,TRBJ2-7,CASSDRYEQYF,TGCGCCAGCAGTGATCGGTACGAGCAGTACTTC
TRBV18,NA,NA,TRBJ2-7,CASSPDNLGEQYF,TGTGCCAGCTCACCAGACAACCTGGGGGAGCAGTACTTC
TRBV30,NA,TRBD1,TRBJ2-3,CAWSNDRVRDTQYF,TGTGCCTGGAGTAACGACAGGGTAAGAGATACGCAGTATTTT
TRBV11-2,NA,NA,TRBJ1-3,CASSLDLADTIYF,TGTGCCAGCAGCTTAGACCTGGCGGACACCATATATTTT
TRBV11-2,NA,TRBD2,TRBJ2-7,CASRKPGGSWDNEQYF,TGTGCCAGCAGGAAGCCCGGCGGGAGTTGGGATAACGAGCAGTACTTC
TRBV7-2,NA,NA,TRBJ1-2,CASSFGVAEGYTF,TGTGCCAGCAGCTTCGGGGTAGCTGAGGGCTACACCTTC
TRBV5-1,NA,NA,TRBJ2-3,CASSSSGRTDTQYF,TGCGCCAGCAGCTCAAGCGGCCGCACAGATACGCAGTATTTT
TRBV11-1,NA,NA,TRBJ1-2,CASSPIPWPSYGYTF,TGTGCCAGCAGCCCCATTCCCTGGCCGTCCTATGGCTACACCTTC
TRBV6-5,NA,NA,TRBJ2-3,CASSPRGGTDTQYF,TGTGCCAGCAGTCCCAGGGGTGGCACAGATACGCAGTATTTT
TRBV5-1,NA,TRBD2,TRBJ2-2,CASSFSGTNTGELFF,TGCGCCAGCAGCTTTAGCGGGACGAACACCGGGGAGCTGTTTTTT
TRBV7-8,once,NA,TRBJ2-1,CASSLLDRTYNEQFF,TGTGCCAGCAGCCTCCTTGACCGCACCTACAATGAGCAGTTCTTC
TRBV7-3,NA,NA,TRBJ2-3,CASSLIASTDTQYF,TGTGCCAGCAGCTTAATTGCTAGCACAGATACGCAGTATTTT
TRBV19,NA,NA,TRBJ2-5,CASRDLLETQYF,TGTGCCAGTAGGGATCTCTTGGAGACCCAGTACTTC
TRBV7-3,NA,NA,TRBJ2-7,CASSLIHNDEQYF,TGTGCCAGCAGCTTAATACACAATGACGAGCAGTACTTC
TRBV4-1,NA,TRBD2,TRBJ2-7,CASSQDLTSLREQYF,TGCGCCAGCAGCCAAGATTTGACTAGCCTCCGCGAGCAGTACTTC
TRBV4-2,NA,NA,TRBJ2-3,CASQGGSTDTQYF,TGTGCCTCTCAAGGGGGAAGCACAGATACGCAGTATTTT
TRBV7-9,NA,NA,TRBJ1-4,CASTLGATVEKLFF,TGTGCCAGCACCCTAGGGGCGACAGTAGAAAAACTGTTTTTT
TRBV9,NA,TRBD1,TRBJ2-3,CASSATGGWSTDTQYF,TGTGCCAGCAGCGCCACAGGGGGCTGGTCCACAGATACGCAGTATTTT
TRBV19,NA,NA,TRBJ1-4,CASSIPREELFF,TGTGCCAGTAGTATACCCCGTGAAGAACTGTTTTTT
TRBV30,NA,NA,TRBJ1-4,CAWRLGAPDEKLFF,TGTGCCTGGAGGCTGGGGGCCCCAGATGAAAAACTGTTTTTT
TRBV11-2,few,NA,TRBJ1-5,CASSLEQNQPQHF,TGTGCCAGCAGCTTAGAACAGAATCAGCCCCAGCATTTT
TRBV9,NA,NA,TRBJ2-7,CASSVDQTRDYEQYF,TGTGCCAGCAGCGTAGACCAGACTAGAGACTACGAGCAGTACTTC
TRBV9,NA,TRBD2,TRBJ2-3,CASSPGLASSTDTQYF,TGTGCCAGCAGCCCCGGACTAGCGAGCAGCACAGATACGCAGTATTTT
TRBV28,NA,TRBD1,TRBJ1-1,CASTLATQGMNTEAFF,TGTGCCAGCACCCTGGCAACACAGGGGATGAACACTGAAGCTTTCTTT
TRBV4-1,NA,NA,TRBJ1-4,CASSFRDTKLFF,TGCGCCAGCAGCTTCCGGGACACAAAACTGTTTTTT
TRBV15,NA,TRBD1,TRBJ1-4,CATTLDRGRNEKLFF,TGTGCCACCACTTTGGACAGGGGAAGGAATGAAAAACTGTTTTTT